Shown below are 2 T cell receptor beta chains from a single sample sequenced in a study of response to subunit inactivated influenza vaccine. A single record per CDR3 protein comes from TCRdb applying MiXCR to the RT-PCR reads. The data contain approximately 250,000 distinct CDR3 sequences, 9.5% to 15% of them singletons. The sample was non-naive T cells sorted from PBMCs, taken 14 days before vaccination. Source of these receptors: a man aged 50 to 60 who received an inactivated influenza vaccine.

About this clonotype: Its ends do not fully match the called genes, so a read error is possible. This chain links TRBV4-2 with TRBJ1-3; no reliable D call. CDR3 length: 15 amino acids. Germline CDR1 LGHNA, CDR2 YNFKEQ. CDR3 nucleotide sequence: TGTGCCAGCAGCCAAGATAGGACCGAAACTGACACCATACATTTT. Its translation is CASSQDRTETDTIHF.

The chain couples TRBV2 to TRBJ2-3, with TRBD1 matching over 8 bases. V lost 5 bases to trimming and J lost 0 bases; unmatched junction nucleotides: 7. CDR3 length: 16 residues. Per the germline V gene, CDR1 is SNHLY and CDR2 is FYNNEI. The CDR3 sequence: CASSRRGQESTDTQYF. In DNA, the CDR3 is TGTGCCAGCAGTAGAAGGGGACAGGAGAGCACAGATACGCAGTATTTT. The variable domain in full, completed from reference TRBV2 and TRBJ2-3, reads EPEVTQTPSHQVTQMGQEVILRCVPISNHLYFYWYRQILGQKVEFLVSFYNNEISEKSEIFDDQFSVERPDGSNFTLKIRSTKLEDSAMYFCASSRRGQESTDTQYFGPGTRLTVL.